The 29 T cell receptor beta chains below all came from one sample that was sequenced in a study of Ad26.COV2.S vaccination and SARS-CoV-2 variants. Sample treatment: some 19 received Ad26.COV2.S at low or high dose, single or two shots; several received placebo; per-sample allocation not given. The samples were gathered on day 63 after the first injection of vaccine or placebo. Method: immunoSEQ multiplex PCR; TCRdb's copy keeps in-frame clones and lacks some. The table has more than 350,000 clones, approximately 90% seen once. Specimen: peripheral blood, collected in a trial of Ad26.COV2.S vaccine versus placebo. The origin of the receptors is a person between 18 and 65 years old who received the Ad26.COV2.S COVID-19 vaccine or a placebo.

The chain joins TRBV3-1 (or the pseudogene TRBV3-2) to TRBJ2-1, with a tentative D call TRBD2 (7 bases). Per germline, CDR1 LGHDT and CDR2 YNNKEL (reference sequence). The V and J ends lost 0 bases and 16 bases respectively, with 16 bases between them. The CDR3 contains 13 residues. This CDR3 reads CASSQEGGPRTFF. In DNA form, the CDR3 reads TGTGCCAGCAGCCAAGAGGGGGGGCCCCGGACATTCTTC.

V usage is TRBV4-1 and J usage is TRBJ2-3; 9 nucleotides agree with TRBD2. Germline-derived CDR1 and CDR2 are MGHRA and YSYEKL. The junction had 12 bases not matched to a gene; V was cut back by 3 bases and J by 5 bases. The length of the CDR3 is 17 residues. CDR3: CASSHTNRLAVGDTQYF. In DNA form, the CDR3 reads TGCGCCAGCAGCCATACGAACCGACTAGCGGTTGGAGATACGCAGTATTTT.

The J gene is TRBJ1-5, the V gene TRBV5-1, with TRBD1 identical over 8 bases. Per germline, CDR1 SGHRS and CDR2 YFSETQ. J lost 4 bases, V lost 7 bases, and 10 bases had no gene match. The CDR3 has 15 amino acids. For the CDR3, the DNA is TGCGCCAGCGGGTCAGGGACAGGTGGGAATCAGCCCCAGCATTTT. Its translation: CASGSGTGGNQPQHF.

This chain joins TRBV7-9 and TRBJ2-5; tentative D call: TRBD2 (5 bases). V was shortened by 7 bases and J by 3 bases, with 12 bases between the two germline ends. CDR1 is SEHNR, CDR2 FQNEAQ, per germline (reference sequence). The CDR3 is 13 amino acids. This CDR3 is CASTYGIKETQYF. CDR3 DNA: TGTGCCAGCACCTACGGGATAAAAGAGACCCAGTACTTC.

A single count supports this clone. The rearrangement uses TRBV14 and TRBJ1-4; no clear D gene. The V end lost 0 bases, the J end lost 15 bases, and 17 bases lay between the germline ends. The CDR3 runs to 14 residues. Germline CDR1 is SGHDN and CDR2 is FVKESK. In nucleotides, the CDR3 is TGTGCCAGCAGCCAAGATATGGCAACCGCCAGATTGTTTTTT. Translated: CASSQDMATARLFF.

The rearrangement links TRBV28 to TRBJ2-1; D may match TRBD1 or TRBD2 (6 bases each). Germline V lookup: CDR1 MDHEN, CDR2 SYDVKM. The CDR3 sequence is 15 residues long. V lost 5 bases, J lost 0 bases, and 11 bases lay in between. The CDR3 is CASSVGGASYNEQFF. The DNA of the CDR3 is TGTGCCAGCAGTGTCGGGGGCGCCTCCTACAATGAGCAGTTCTTC.

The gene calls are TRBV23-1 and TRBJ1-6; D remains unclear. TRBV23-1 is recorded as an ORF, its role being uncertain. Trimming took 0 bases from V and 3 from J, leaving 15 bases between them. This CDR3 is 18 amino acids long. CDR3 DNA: TGCGCCAGCAGTCAATCGGTGGTCTGGGGTCTCTATAATTCACCCCTCCACTTT. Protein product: CASSQSVVWGLYNSPLHF.

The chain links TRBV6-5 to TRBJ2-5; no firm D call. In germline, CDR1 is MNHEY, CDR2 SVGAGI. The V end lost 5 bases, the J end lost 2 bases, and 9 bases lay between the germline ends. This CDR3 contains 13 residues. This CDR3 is CASSRTIQETQYF. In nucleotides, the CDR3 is TGTGCCAGCAGTCGGACCATACAAGAGACCCAGTACTTC.

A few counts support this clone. The CDR3 DNA sequence: TGTGCCAGCAGTTTACCAGGGAATAGGGAGACCCAGTACTTC. Protein product: CASSLPGNRETQYF. The J gene is TRBJ2-5, the V gene TRBV27; TRBD1 is a possible D gene (5 bases). Trimming left V 2 bases short and J 5 bases short, with 12 bases between. Germline-derived CDR1 and CDR2 are MNHEY and SMNVEV (reference sequence). CDR3 size: 14 residues.

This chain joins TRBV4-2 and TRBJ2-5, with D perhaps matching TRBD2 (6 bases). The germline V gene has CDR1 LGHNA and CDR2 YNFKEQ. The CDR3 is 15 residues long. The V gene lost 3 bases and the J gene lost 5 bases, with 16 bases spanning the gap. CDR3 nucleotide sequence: TGTGCCAGCAGCCATTCTGGGGAGCGGGCGGAGACCCAGTACTTC. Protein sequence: CASSHSGERAETQYF.

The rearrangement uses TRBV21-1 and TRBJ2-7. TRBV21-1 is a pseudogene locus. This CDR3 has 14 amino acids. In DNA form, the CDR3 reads TGTGCCAGCAGCAACTTAAGGCTGTCCTACGAGCAGTACTTC. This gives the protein CASSNLRLSYEQYF.

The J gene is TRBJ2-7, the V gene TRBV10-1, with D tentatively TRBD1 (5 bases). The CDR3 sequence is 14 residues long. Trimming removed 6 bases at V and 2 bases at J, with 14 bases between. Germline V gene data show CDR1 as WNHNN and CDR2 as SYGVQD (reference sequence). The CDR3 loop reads CASRFRPDTYEQYF. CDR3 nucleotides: TGCGCCAGCAGATTCCGCCCGGACACCTACGAGCAGTACTTC.

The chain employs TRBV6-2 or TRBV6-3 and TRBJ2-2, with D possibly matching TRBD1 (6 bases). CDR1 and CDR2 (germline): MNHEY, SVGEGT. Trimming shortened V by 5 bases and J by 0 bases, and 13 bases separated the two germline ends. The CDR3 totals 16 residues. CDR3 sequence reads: CASSTPTGTNTGELFF. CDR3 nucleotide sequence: TGTGCCAGCAGTACCCCTACAGGGACGAACACCGGGGAGCTGTTTTTT.

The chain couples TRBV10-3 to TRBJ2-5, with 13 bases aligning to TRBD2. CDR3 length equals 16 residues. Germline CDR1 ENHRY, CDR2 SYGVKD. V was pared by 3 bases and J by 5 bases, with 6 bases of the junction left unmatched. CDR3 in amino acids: CAISEGLAGVQETQYF. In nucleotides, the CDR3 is TGTGCCATCAGTGAAGGACTAGCGGGAGTCCAGGAGACCCAGTACTTC.

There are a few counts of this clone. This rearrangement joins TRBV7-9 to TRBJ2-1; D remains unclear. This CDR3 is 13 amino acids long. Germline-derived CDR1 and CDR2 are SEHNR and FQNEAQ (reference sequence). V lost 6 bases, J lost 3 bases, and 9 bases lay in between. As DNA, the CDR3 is TGTGCCAGCAGAAGGGAACTCTACAATGAGCAGTTCTTC. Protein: CASRRELYNEQFF.

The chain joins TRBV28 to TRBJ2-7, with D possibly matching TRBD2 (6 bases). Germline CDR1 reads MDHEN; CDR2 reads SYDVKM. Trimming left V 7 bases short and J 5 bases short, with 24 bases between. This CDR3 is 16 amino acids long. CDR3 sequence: CASTNGGSRGLDEQYF. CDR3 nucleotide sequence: TGTGCCAGCACCAATGGAGGGAGTCGGGGATTGGACGAGCAGTACTTC.

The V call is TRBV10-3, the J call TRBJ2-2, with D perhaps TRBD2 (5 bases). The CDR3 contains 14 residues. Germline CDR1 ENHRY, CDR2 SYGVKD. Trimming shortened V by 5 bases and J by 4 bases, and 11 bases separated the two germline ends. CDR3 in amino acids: CAISTTTVTGELFF. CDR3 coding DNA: TGTGCCATCAGTACGACTACCGTCACCGGGGAGCTGTTTTTT.

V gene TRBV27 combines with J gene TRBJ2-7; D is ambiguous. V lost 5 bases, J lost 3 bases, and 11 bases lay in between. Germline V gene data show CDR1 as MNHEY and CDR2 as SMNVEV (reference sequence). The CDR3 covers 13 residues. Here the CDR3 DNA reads TGTGCCAGCAGTCTTGGATCAATCTACGAGCAGTACTTC. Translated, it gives CASSLGSIYEQYF.

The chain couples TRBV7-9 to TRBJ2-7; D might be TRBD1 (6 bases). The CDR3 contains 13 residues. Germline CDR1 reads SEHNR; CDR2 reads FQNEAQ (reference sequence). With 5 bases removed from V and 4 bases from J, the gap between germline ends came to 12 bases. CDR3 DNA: TGTGCCAGCAGCCCCCGGGACAAGTACGAGCAGTACTTC. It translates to CASSPRDKYEQYF.

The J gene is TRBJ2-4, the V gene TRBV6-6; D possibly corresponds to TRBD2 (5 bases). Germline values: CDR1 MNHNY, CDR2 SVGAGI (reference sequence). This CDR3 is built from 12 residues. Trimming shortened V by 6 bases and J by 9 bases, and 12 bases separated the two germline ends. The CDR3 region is CASSPDSGIQYF. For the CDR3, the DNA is TGTGCCAGCAGCCCGGACTCAGGCATTCAGTACTTC.

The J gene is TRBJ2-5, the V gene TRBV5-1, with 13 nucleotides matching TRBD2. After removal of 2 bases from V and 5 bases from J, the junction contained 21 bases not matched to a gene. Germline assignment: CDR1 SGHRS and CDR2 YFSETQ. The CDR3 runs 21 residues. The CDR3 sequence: CASSLNPGTSGMLGLHETQYF. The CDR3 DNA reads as TGCGCCAGCAGCTTAAATCCGGGGACTAGCGGGATGTTGGGCCTACACGAGACCCAGTACTTC.

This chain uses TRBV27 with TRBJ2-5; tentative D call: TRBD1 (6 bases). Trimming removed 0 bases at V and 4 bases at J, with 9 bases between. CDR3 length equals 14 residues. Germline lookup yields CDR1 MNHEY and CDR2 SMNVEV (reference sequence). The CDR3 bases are TGTGCCAGCAGTTTATCAGGGGGTGGAGAGACCCAGTACTTC. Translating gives CASSLSGGGETQYF.

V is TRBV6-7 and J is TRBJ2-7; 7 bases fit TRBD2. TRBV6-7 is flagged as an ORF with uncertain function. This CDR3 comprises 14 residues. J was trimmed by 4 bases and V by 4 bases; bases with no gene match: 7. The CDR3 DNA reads TGTGCCAGCAGTTCCCTAGCGGCAAAATACGAGCAGTACTTC. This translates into CASSSLAAKYEQYF.

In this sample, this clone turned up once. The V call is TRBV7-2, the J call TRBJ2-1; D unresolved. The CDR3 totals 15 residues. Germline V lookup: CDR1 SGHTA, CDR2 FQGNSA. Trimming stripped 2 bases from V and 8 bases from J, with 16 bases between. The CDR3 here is CASSLYGELLDEQFF. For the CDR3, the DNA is TGTGCCAGCAGCTTATATGGTGAGCTTCTGGATGAGCAGTTCTTC.

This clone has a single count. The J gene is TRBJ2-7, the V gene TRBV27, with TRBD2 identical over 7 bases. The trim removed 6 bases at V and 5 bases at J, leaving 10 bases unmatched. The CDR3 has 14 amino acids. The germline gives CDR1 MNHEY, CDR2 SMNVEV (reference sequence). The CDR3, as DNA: TGTGCCAGCAGCTCCTCGGGGAGGGTAAACGAGCAGTACTTC. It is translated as CASSSSGRVNEQYF.

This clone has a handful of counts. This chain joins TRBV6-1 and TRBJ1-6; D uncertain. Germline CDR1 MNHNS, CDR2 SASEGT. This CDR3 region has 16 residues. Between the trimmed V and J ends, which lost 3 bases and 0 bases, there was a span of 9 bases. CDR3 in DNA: TGTGCCAGCAGTGATTTGTGGAGCTCCTATAATTCACCCCTCCACTTT. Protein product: CASSDLWSSYNSPLHF.

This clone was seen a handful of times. CDR3: CASSPRTAQTGNTIYF. CDR3 coding DNA: TGTGCCAGCAGCCCCCGGACAGCCCAGACGGGAAACACCATATATTTT. The chain links TRBV9 to TRBJ1-3; weak D call: TRBD1 (6 bases). The CDR3 has 16 residues. Germline-derived CDR1 and CDR2 are SGDLS and YYNGEE. With 4 bases removed from V and 4 bases from J, the gap between germline ends came to 18 bases.

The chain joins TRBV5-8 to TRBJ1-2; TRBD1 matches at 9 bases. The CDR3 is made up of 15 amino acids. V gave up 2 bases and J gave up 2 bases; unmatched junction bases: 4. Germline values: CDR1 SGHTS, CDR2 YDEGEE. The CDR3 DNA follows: TGTGCCAGCAGCTTTTCCGGGACAGGGAACTATGGCTACACCTTC. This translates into CASSFSGTGNYGYTF.

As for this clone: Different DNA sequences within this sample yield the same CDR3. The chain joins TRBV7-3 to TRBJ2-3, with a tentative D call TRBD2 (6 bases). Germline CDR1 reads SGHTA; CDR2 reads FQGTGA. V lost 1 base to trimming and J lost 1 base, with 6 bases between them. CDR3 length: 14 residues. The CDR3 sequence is CASSLIAGTDTQYF. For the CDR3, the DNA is TGTGCCAGCAGCTTAATAGCGGGCACAGATACGCAGTATTTT.